The 15 T cell receptor beta chains below come from one sample, sequenced in a study of vaccination and CD4 T cells after COVID-19. TCRdb reprocessed the PCR reads via MiXCR and lists one record per CDR3 protein. This table holds about 15,000 distinct CDR3 sequences, less than 80% found once. The sequenced sample was CD4+ T cells from blood, obtained after SARS-CoV-2 vaccination. The receptors derive from a human donor who had recovered from COVID-19.

This chain uses TRBV30 with TRBJ1-2, with 7 nucleotides matching TRBD1. Germline CDR1 and CDR2: GTSNPN and SVGIG (reference sequence). V lost 0 bases, J lost 2 bases, and 3 bases stayed unmatched. CDR3 length equals 14 residues. This chain's CDR3 is CAWSVSGGNYGYTF. CDR3 in DNA: TGTGCCTGGAGTGTGTCAGGGGGAAACTATGGCTACACCTTC.

The chain carries TRBV28 and TRBJ1-2; D call uncertain. The CDR3 has 11 residues. Deletions cut 3 bases from V and 8 bases from J, with 7 bases between. The V gene's germline CDR1 is MDHEN and CDR2 SYDVKM. The CDR3 bases are TGTGCCAGCAGTTTTCCCTGGGGCTACACCTTC. Translating gives CASSFPWGYTF.

The J gene is TRBJ1-6, the V gene TRBV6-5; a weak D match, TRBD1 (6 bases). V lost 2 bases, J lost 7 bases, and 9 bases lay in between. The germline V gene has CDR1 MNHEY and CDR2 SVGAGI. The CDR3 is made up of 14 amino acids. The CDR3, as DNA: TGTGCCAGCAGTTACACAGGGAAGAATTCACCCCTCCACTTT. Translated, it gives CASSYTGKNSPLHF.

This clonotype occurred a few times. The rearrangement uses TRBV2 and TRBJ1-6, with D uncertain. This CDR3 region has 13 residues. Germline V lookup: CDR1 SNHLY, CDR2 FYNNEI. V lost 11 bases, J lost 2 bases, and 10 bases lay in between. The CDR3 region is CAGRVAYNSPLHF. Written as DNA, the CDR3 is TGTGCCGGCCGGGTGGCCTATAATTCACCCCTCCACTTT.

The J gene is TRBJ1-1, the V gene TRBV18; 9 bases match TRBD1. The ends lost 2 bases at V and 2 bases at J; junction bases unmatched: 6. This CDR3 is 16 amino acids long. Germline V gives CDR1 KGHSH, CDR2 LQKENI. This CDR3 is CASSPLTGGINTEAFF. In nucleotides, the CDR3 is TGTGCCAGCTCACCATTGACAGGGGGGATTAACACTGAAGCTTTCTTT.

The V call is TRBV20-1, the J call TRBJ2-1; D not certain. The J call may be faulty, since TRBJ2-7 better matches the DNA end. The CDR3 totals 14 residues. Germline values: CDR1 DFQATT, CDR2 SNEGSKA (reference sequence). This CDR3 reads CSAPRRERSYEQYF. CDR3 bases: TGCAGTGCGCCAAGGCGAGAACGCTCCTACGAGCAGTACTTC.

The gene calls are TRBV6-8 and TRBJ1-5, with no clear D. Germline lookup yields CDR1 MNHGY and CDR2 SAAAGT. The CDR3 has 19 residues. V gave up 8 bases and J gave up 9 bases, with 35 bases separating them. CDR3 region: CASLTMDVRRIGDVRPQHF. As DNA, the CDR3 is TGTGCCAGCCTAACCATGGACGTTCGACGTATCGGGGATGTAAGGCCCCAGCATTTT.

The chain joins TRBV20-1 to TRBJ2-1; TRBD2 is a possible D gene (6 bases). CDR1 DFQATT and CDR2 SNEGSKA come from the germline V gene (reference sequence). This CDR3 spans 15 amino acids. V lost 5 bases and J 2 bases, leaving 16 bases between the germline ends. In DNA form, the CDR3 reads TGCAGTGCTCCCGGACTATCTCCGCCCTACAATGAGCAGTTCTTC. Its protein product is CSAPGLSPPYNEQFF.

The chain employs TRBV15 and TRBJ2-1, with D tentatively TRBD2 (7 bases). The CDR3 is made up of 14 amino acids. Germline CDR1 reads LNHNV; CDR2 reads YYDKDF (reference sequence). Between the trimmed V and J ends, which lost 1 base and 8 bases, there was a span of 12 bases. CDR3 sequence reads: CATSRVRGADEQFF. The CDR3 bases are TGTGCCACCAGCAGAGTTCGGGGGGCCGATGAGCAGTTCTTC.

In this sample, this clonotype turned up a few times. J is TRBJ1-2 and V is TRBV2, with a weak D call TRBD1 (5 bases). CDR1 is SNHLY and CDR2 is FYNNEI in the germline V gene. The CDR3 runs 13 residues. The germline V and J ends were trimmed by 7 bases and 4 bases, with 13 bases remaining between them. This CDR3 is CASTPGRGYGYTF. CDR3 nucleotide sequence: TGTGCCAGCACCCCGGGAAGGGGCTATGGCTACACCTTC.

The chain uses TRBV2 and TRBJ2-1; TRBD2 might be the D (7 bases). Per the germline V gene, CDR1 is SNHLY and CDR2 is FYNNEI. The CDR3 runs 13 residues. The V end was cut by 7 bases, the J end by 9 bases, with 16 bases between. In DNA form, the CDR3 reads TGTGCCAGCAATGTGAGGGGGAGGGGTGAGCAGTTCTTC. Its protein product is CASNVRGRGEQFF.

The genes are TRBV29-1 and TRBJ1-1; 9 nucleotides agree with TRBD1. The germline V gene has CDR1 SQVTM and CDR2 ANQGSEA. This CDR3 comprises 11 residues. After removal of 6 bases from V and 5 bases from J, the junction contained 1 base not matched to a gene. This CDR3 is CSVTGGTEAFF. CDR3 sequence (DNA): TGCAGCGTGACAGGGGGTACTGAAGCTTTCTTT.

The CDR3 region is CSARTENEQFF. CDR3 DNA sequence: TGCAGTGCTAGAACGGAAAATGAGCAGTTCTTC. This chain joins TRBV20-1 and TRBJ2-1; D uncertain. The CDR3 totals 11 residues. Trimming removed 2 bases from V and 7 bases from J, with 6 bases in between. CDR1 is DFQATT, CDR2 SNEGSKA, per germline (reference sequence).

In this sample, this clonotype turned up a few times. The J gene is TRBJ2-3, the V gene TRBV27; perhaps TRBD1 as D (5 bases). Germline V gene sequence: CDR1 MNHEY, CDR2 SMNVEV (reference sequence). The CDR3 sequence is 14 residues long. V was pared by 5 bases and J by 4 bases, with 13 bases between. CDR3 loop: CASSLLGAPDTQYF. DNA of the CDR3: TGTGCCAGCAGTCTCCTAGGGGCGCCAGATACGCAGTATTTT.

This clonotype came up a few times. V is TRBV20-1 and J is TRBJ2-3; the D gene is possibly TRBD2 (5 bases). Looked up from germline, CDR1 is DFQATT and CDR2 is SNEGSKA (reference sequence). V gave up 6 bases and J gave up 7 bases, with 14 bases separating them. CDR3 length equals 12 residues. CDR3 sequence reads: CSATSGTHTQYF. CDR3 nucleotides: TGCAGTGCCACCTCGGGAACACATACGCAGTATTTT.